The clone carrying this TCR beta chain was found many times. The antigen remains undetermined. The sample originates from a study of neurological immune-mediated disorders. Whole-study results and caveats: None of the features examined (clinical or MRI) was associated with the multiple sclerosis repertoire cluster.

Described time point: longitudinal time-point 3. TCRdb reanalysed the 5' RACE reads using MiXCR and keeps one entry per CDR3 protein. The table has 84,000 or so distinct CDR3 sequences, roughly 4.3% seen once; the top ten hold approximately 5.8%. This CDR3 region has 17 residues. In germline, CDR1 is WSHSY, CDR2 SAAADI. Trimming took 5 bases from V and 0 from J, leaving 19 bases between them. Sample: PBMCs. The V call is TRBV10-2, the J call TRBJ1-1; possibly TRBD1 for D (5 bases). This receptor was identified in a woman aged 55-69 years with multiple sclerosis. The chain's CDR3 is CASSSRDRGNVNTEAFF. The CDR3 nucleotides are TGCGCCAGCAGTAGCAGGGATCGGGGTAATGTGAACACTGAAGCTTTCTTT.